The 19 T cell receptor beta chains below all came from one sample that was sequenced in a study of blood T cell repertoires in COVID-19. TCRdb's table, derived via immunoSEQ multiplex PCR, lists solely in-frame clones and lacks some. Among fewer than 500,000 clones, around 90% were seen once, and the ten largest hold more than 0.7%. Material for sequencing was peripheral blood. The receptors derive from a man between 18 and 29 years old with COVID-19, enrolled during active disease.

This rearrangement joins TRBV19 to TRBJ2-7; tentatively, D is TRBD1 (5 bases). Germline CDR1 is LNHDA and CDR2 is SQIVND (reference sequence). Trimming took off 9 bases at V and 3 bases at J, with 15 bases between the two ends. The CDR3 has 13 residues. The CDR3 DNA follows: TGTGCCAGCGCAACAGGCGGCGGCTACGAGCAGTACTTC. It codes for CASATGGGYEQYF.

J is TRBJ2-2 and V is TRBV11-1, with a tentative D call TRBD1 (6 bases). The ends were cut back, 8 bases at V and 1 base at J, with 14 bases in the middle. Germline CDR1 SGHAT, CDR2 FQDESV (reference sequence). The CDR3 extends over 15 amino acids. The CDR3 sequence is CASVDRAVNTGELFF. Here the CDR3 DNA reads TGTGCCAGCGTGGACAGAGCCGTGAACACCGGGGAGCTGTTTTTT.

This clone was seen once. The chain couples TRBV5-1 to TRBJ2-1; D call uncertain. This CDR3 has 12 amino acids. Germline V gene lookup returns CDR1 SGHRS and CDR2 YFSETQ. Trimming removed 1 base from V and 10 bases from J, with 9 bases in between. CDR3 residues: CASSLTEREQFF. CDR3 bases: TGCGCCAGCAGCTTGACCGAGCGAGAGCAGTTCTTC.

The rearrangement joins TRBV15 to TRBJ1-2, with D tentatively TRBD1 (5 bases). This CDR3 spans 16 amino acids. V gave up 0 bases and J gave up 0 bases, with 11 bases separating them. Germline values: CDR1 LNHNV, CDR2 YYDKDF (reference sequence). Here the CDR3 DNA reads TGTGCCACCAGCAGAGATCCCAGGGAAGCTAACTATGGCTACACCTTC. Protein product: CATSRDPREANYGYTF.

This clone occurred once. This chain joins TRBV2 and TRBJ2-3, with D hard to call. V lost 10 bases, J lost 2 bases, and 13 bases lay in between. Looked up from germline, CDR1 is SNHLY and CDR2 is FYNNEI. This CDR3 has 13 residues. The CDR3 here is CATTTLSTDTQYF. CDR3 in DNA: TGTGCCACAACTACTCTATCCACAGATACGCAGTATTTT.

This clone has only a few counts. The chain is built from TRBV19 and TRBJ2-1, with TRBD2 identical over 7 bases. After removal of 1 base from V and 6 bases from J, the junction contained 3 bases not matched to a gene. The CDR3 consists of 14 residues. Germline V gives CDR1 LNHDA, CDR2 SQIVND (reference sequence). The chain's CDR3 is CASSIGLAANEQFF. The CDR3 coding sequence is TGTGCCAGTAGTATAGGGCTAGCGGCCAATGAGCAGTTCTTC.

This clone was seen only a few times. The J gene is TRBJ1-4, the V gene TRBV7-9, with 7 nucleotides matching TRBD1. Germline V lookup: CDR1 SEHNR, CDR2 FQNEAQ (reference sequence). CDR3 length equals 13 residues. V was pared by 5 bases and J by 6 bases, with 3 bases of the junction left unmatched. For the CDR3, the DNA is TGTGCCAGCAGCAAGGGGGCGTATGAAAAACTGTTTTTT. Translation gives CASSKGAYEKLFF.

This clone was seen a few times. The chain uses TRBV10-1 and TRBJ2-7, with 7 bases lining up with TRBD1. The V gene end was trimmed by 6 bases and the J gene end by 8 bases; junction bases not matched to a gene: 10. The CDR3 totals 13 residues. Germline assignment: CDR1 WNHNN and CDR2 SYGVQD (reference sequence). The CDR3 protein is CASSDDRARKQYF. CDR3 DNA: TGCGCCAGCAGCGACGACAGGGCGCGGAAGCAGTACTTC.

CDR3 in amino acids: CASSPGWTSGGADTQYF. The DNA for the CDR3 is TGCGCCAGCTCACCTGGATGGACTAGCGGGGGGGCAGATACGCAGTATTTT. V gene TRBV5-1 combines with J gene TRBJ2-3, with TRBD2 identical over 15 bases. CDR1 SGHRS and CDR2 YFSETQ come from the germline V gene. The CDR3 extends over 17 amino acids. With V trimmed by 7 bases and J by 4 bases, 10 bases remained unmatched.

The chain links TRBV5-1 to TRBJ2-5, with D perhaps matching TRBD2 (6 bases). The ends were cut back, 3 bases at V and 0 bases at J, with 15 bases in the middle. The CDR3 sequence is 16 residues long. CDR1 SGHRS and CDR2 YFSETQ come from the germline V gene. CDR3: CASSSIKGLDQETQYF. The DNA of the CDR3 is TGCGCCAGCAGCTCAATTAAGGGACTGGACCAAGAGACCCAGTACTTC. Based on the CDR3 plus reference TRBV5-1 and TRBJ2-5, the full variable domain is KAGVTQTPRYLIKTRGQQVTLSCSPISGHRSVSWYQQTPGQGLQFLFEYFSETQRNKGNFPGRFSGRQFSNSRSEMNVSTLELGDSALYLCASSSIKGLDQETQYFGPGTRLLVL.

The table lists this clone with a count of one. The V call is TRBV3-1 (or the pseudogene TRBV3-2), the J call TRBJ1-6; D perhaps matches TRBD1 (6 bases). The V and J ends lost 1 base and 5 bases respectively, with 12 bases between them. The CDR3 extends over 16 amino acids. CDR1 is LGHDT and CDR2 is YNNKEL in the germline V gene (reference sequence). The CDR3 spells CASSQGRTENNSPLHF. DNA of the CDR3: TGTGCCAGCAGCCAAGGCCGGACAGAAAATAATTCACCCCTCCACTTT.

Only a few counts were recorded for this clone. This chain joins TRBV4-2 and TRBJ1-6, with D uncertain. The CDR3 has 14 residues. The germline gives CDR1 LGHNA, CDR2 YNFKEQ. With 0 bases removed from V and 7 bases from J, the gap between germline ends came to 7 bases. CDR3 nucleotide sequence: TGTGCCAGCAGCCAAGAGCCCGGGAATTCACCCCTCCACTTT. It translates to CASSQEPGNSPLHF.

V gene TRBV2 combines with J gene TRBJ2-2; 9 bases line up with TRBD1. CDR1 and CDR2 from the germline V gene are SNHLY and FYNNEI. V gave up 3 bases and J gave up 1 base; unmatched junction bases: 0. This CDR3 contains 15 residues. CDR3 amino acids: CASSETGGNTGELFF. CDR3 sequence (DNA): TGTGCCAGCAGTGAGACAGGGGGGAACACCGGGGAGCTGTTTTTT.

The chain couples TRBV18 to TRBJ2-2; 7 nucleotides agree with TRBD1. This CDR3 comprises 19 residues. Per the germline V gene, CDR1 is KGHSH and CDR2 is LQKENI. With V trimmed by 2 bases and J by 2 bases, 14 bases remained unmatched. The CDR3 coding sequence is TGTGCCAGCTCACCAACGGGCAGTATAGGGGGCCGAAACACCGGGGAGCTGTTTTTT. It is translated as CASSPTGSIGGRNTGELFF.

The chain combines TRBV6-5 with TRBJ2-7, with TRBD2 as a possible D gene (5 bases). With 4 bases removed from V and 2 bases from J, the gap between germline ends came to 6 bases. Germline V lookup: CDR1 MNHEY, CDR2 SVGAGI. The CDR3 extends over 12 amino acids. CDR3 in amino acids: CASSSTTYEQYF. As DNA, the CDR3 is TGTGCCAGCAGTTCGACTACCTACGAGCAGTACTTC.

J is TRBJ1-5 and V is TRBV10-1; possible D gene TRBD1, 5 bases. Deletions cut 11 bases from V and 4 bases from J, with 27 bases between. The CDR3 has 17 residues. Per germline, CDR1 WNHNN and CDR2 SYGVQD (reference sequence). CDR3 bases: TGCGCCGGGACTCTAAGGGGTCAGGTACGATCAAATCAGCCCCAGCATTTT. This encodes CAGTLRGQVRSNQPQHF.

This chain links TRBV7-6 with TRBJ1-3; weak D call: TRBD1 (5 bases). The CDR3 spans 17 residues. Trimming pared 5 bases from V and 2 bases from J, leaving 19 bases between. Per germline, CDR1 SGHVS and CDR2 FNYEAQ. Here the CDR3 DNA reads TGTGCCAGCAGCCCCTCGTGGGAGGGGTCGGCTGGAAACACCATATATTTT. Translated, it gives CASSPSWEGSAGNTIYF.

The chain is built from TRBV5-1 and TRBJ1-1; D gene ambiguous. Trimming removed 1 base at V and 0 bases at J, with 10 bases between. Germline loops: CDR1 SGHRS, CDR2 YFSETQ. This CDR3 is built from 15 residues. CDR3 sequence reads: CASSLNTQVNTEAFF. The DNA of the CDR3 is TGCGCCAGCAGCTTGAATACTCAGGTGAACACTGAAGCTTTCTTT.

The V gene is TRBV7-9, the J gene TRBJ1-3; D unresolved. Germline loops: CDR1 SEHNR, CDR2 FQNEAQ (reference sequence). V was shortened by 5 bases and J by 4 bases, with 9 bases between the two germline ends. The CDR3 is 13 amino acids. CDR3 in DNA: TGTGCCAGCAGCCGAGATCGGGGAAACACCATATATTTT. It specifies CASSRDRGNTIYF.